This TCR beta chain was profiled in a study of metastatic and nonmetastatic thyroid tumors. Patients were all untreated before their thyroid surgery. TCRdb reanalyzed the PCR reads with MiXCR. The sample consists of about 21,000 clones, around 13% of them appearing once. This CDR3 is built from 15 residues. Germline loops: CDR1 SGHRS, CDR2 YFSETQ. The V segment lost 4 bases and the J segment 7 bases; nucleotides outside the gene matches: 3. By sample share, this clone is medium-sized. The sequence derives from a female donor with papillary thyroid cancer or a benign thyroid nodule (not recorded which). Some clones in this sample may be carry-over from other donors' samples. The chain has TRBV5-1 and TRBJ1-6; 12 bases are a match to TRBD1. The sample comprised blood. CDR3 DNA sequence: TGCGCCAGCAGCGAGGGACAGGGGGCAAATTCACCCCTCCACTTT. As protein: CASSEGQGANSPLHF.